The 9 T cell receptor beta chains in this list originate from one sample, sequenced in a study of identical twins. A single record per CDR3 protein comes from TCRdb applying MiXCR to the 5' RACE reads. Of hundreds of thousands of distinct CDR3 sequences in the sample, around 21% were seen once. Separately, the same data were catalogued under a study of T cells expressing NK-cell markers.

The specimen was PBMCs. The receptors come from a woman aged 18-35 years in good health.

In this sample, this clonotype turned up many times. The chain joins TRBV7-2 to TRBJ2-1; D not resolved. The CDR3 extends over 13 amino acids. The germline V gene encodes CDR1 SGHTA and CDR2 FQGNSA. Deletions cut 2 bases from V and 6 bases from J, with 8 bases between. This CDR3 reads CASSLTTFNEQFF. The CDR3 nucleotides are TGTGCCAGCAGCTTAACTACTTTCAATGAGCAGTTCTTC.

This clonotype was found many times. This sequence joins TRBV5-1 and TRBJ2-1, with D tentatively TRBD1 (5 bases). Germline V CDR1 and CDR2: SGHRS, YFSETQ. Trimming removed 0 bases at V and 7 bases at J, with 11 bases between. This CDR3 has 14 amino acids. The CDR3: CASSLDAGWNEQFF. The CDR3 coding sequence is TGCGCCAGCAGCTTGGACGCAGGGTGGAATGAGCAGTTCTTC.

This clonotype was counted at least ten times. The rearrangement uses TRBV29-1 and TRBJ2-5; the match to TRBD1 covers 8 bases. The CDR3 totals 15 residues. Germline V gene lookup returns CDR1 SQVTM and CDR2 ANQGSEA. Trimming removed 7 bases from V and 4 bases from J; junction bases left unmatched: 14. CDR3 sequence: CSASAGPGGLETQYF. As DNA, the CDR3 is TGCAGCGCCTCAGCTGGGCCAGGGGGCTTAGAGACCCAGTACTTC.

This chain joins TRBV20-1 and TRBJ2-4; 9 bases are a match to TRBD2. Looked up from germline, CDR1 is DFQATT and CDR2 is SNEGSKA (reference sequence). The trim removed 0 bases at V and 7 bases at J, leaving 7 bases unmatched. This CDR3 contains 15 residues. The CDR3 sequence: CSARDPREGRNIQYF. The CDR3 bases are TGCAGTGCTAGAGATCCGCGGGAGGGCCGCAACATTCAGTACTTC.

The chain is built from TRBV7-2 and TRBJ1-1; D perhaps matches TRBD1 (5 bases). The length of the CDR3 is 15 residues. Trimming removed 1 base at V and 0 bases at J, with 9 bases between. Germline-derived CDR1 and CDR2 are SGHTA and FQGNSA. CDR3 DNA: TGTGCCAGCAGCTTAGACGCCAGGGTGAACACTGAAGCTTTCTTT. Protein: CASSLDARVNTEAFF.

The rearrangement links TRBV20-1 to TRBJ2-3; TRBD2 agrees at 13 bases. V dropped 5 bases and J dropped 5; count of bases not matched to a gene: 7. Germline CDR1 DFQATT, CDR2 SNEGSKA (reference sequence). This CDR3 is 15 amino acids long. CDR3 nucleotide sequence: TGCAGTGCTGAACAGACTAGCGGGAGGCAAGATACGCAGTATTTT. Translated, it gives CSAEQTSGRQDTQYF.

This clonotype was seen a handful of times. The chain is built from TRBV20-1 and TRBJ1-1, with D possibly being TRBD1 (6 bases). Trimming stripped 7 bases from V and 3 bases from J, with 15 bases between. This CDR3 is 13 amino acids long. CDR1 DFQATT and CDR2 SNEGSKA come from the germline V gene (reference sequence). CDR3 bases: TGCAGTGTTCCAGGGGTGAGAGACACTGAAGCTTTCTTT. This translates into CSVPGVRDTEAFF.

The CDR3 DNA reads TGTGCCAGCAGCTTAGCGAGGGTTCACTCTGGAAACACCATATATTTT. This gives the protein CASSLARVHSGNTIYF. The chain uses TRBV7-9 and TRBJ1-3, with no clear D. The germline V gene has CDR1 SEHNR and CDR2 FQNEAQ (reference sequence). V was pared by 0 bases and J by 0 bases, with 9 bases between. CDR3 length: 16 amino acids.

This clonotype was seen many times. The chain couples TRBV6-1 to TRBJ2-7; no clear D gene. CDR3 size: 12 residues. Germline assignment: CDR1 MNHNS and CDR2 SASEGT. The ends were cut back, 3 bases at V and 2 bases at J, with 5 bases in the middle. The CDR3 region has the DNA TGTGCCAGCAGTGACAGAGCCTACGAGCAGTACTTC. It yields the protein CASSDRAYEQYF.